A selection of T cell receptor beta chains follows, all from one sample in a study of blood T cell repertoires in COVID-19. Profiling relied on immunoSEQ multiplex PCR, and the TCRdb table lists in-frame clones only, not all of them. Of around 300,000 clones listed, 80% to 90% were seen once; the top ten hold around 5%. The specimen sequenced was PBMCs or T cells enriched from blood (not recorded which). The receptor source for this set is a young man who had recovered from COVID-19. Both conserved end residues are trimmed from each CDR3. Each record gives: V gene, CDR3 length, J gene, CDR3 protein.

>TRBV2|9|TRBJ1-1
ARIQYTEAF
>TRBV28|15|TRBJ1-3
ASSFESGGDSGNTIY
>TRBV5-1|14|TRBJ2-5
ASSAGTGGFQETQY
>TRBV9|12|TRBJ2-7
ASSPPPPAYEQY
>TRBV18|14|TRBJ1-2
ASSPQRDGKNYGYT
>TRBV7-8|14|TRBJ1-1
ASRGPPSGMRAEAF
>TRBV6-1|12|TRBJ1-2
ASSESNRVYGYT
>TRBV10-3|12|TRBJ1-2
AITGLNKNYGYT
>TRBV4-1|14|TRBJ1-1
ASSQGEGRGQTEAF
>TRBV2|13|TRBJ1-2
ASSGDRGRNYGYT
>TRBV28|14|TRBJ2-3
ASSFHDRGLTDTQY
>TRBV7-9|13|TRBJ2-7
ASSYGQGLTYEQY
>TRBV28|13|TRBJ1-5
ASLPFLGGIQPQH
>TRBV19|9|TRBJ1-1
ASGVNTEAF
>TRBV11-2|13|TRBJ2-7
ASSLGTAHTYEQY
>TRBV28|17|TRBJ2-2
ASSLWWTSGGTNTGELF
>TRBV19|13|TRBJ1-1
ASTSTGGVNTEAF
>TRBV11-2|13|TRBJ2-7
ASSFSGDSSYEQY
>TRBV11-2|14|TRBJ2-7
ASSSNYGTVQNEQY
>TRBV7-9|14|TRBJ1-1
ASSPPGTLLNTEAF
>TRBV27|15|TRBJ2-7
ASSLVTAVGRLYEQY
>TRBV6-5|13|TRBJ1-1
ASSYSPGQNTEAF
>TRBV7-6|11|TRBJ2-5
ASSREYQETQY
>TRBV5-1|13|TRBJ2-2
ASSLTGVDTGELF
>TRBV24-1|13|TRBJ1-5
ATSDTGAGNQPQH
>TRBV5-4|13|TRBJ2-3
ASSLAGHSTDTQY
>TRBV3-1/TRBV3-2|11|TRBJ2-2
ASSPTNTGELF
>TRBV5-5|13|TRBJ2-4
ASTTGGLAKNIQY
>TRBV2|13|TRBJ2-2
ASSDRDPNTGELF
>TRBV7-9|13|TRBJ2-5
ASSLAPDKQETQY
>TRBV19|14|TRBJ1-6
ASSFMTGMRSSPLH
>TRBV27|15|TRBJ1-2
ASSLLDRSNTNYGYT
>TRBV2|10|TRBJ2-1
ASRFGPNEQF
>TRBV28|12|TRBJ2-7
ASRRHSSSYEQY
>TRBV25-1|14|TRBJ2-5
ASSDFGQGNQETQY
>TRBV10-3|14|TRBJ2-5
AIRGLAGAGGETQY
>TRBV5-1|10|TRBJ1-1
ASSGGNTEAF
>TRBV15|12|TRBJ2-7
ATSRGAGAYEQY
>TRBV18|13|TRBJ2-5
ASSPRTGVGETQY
>TRBV19|12|TRBJ2-7
ASSAGGLSYEQY
>TRBV6-1|13|TRBJ1-5
ASSDGQGNNQPQH
>TRBV6-6|19|TRBJ1-2
ASSAGRTPTPELPHNYGYT
>TRBV7-9|13|TRBJ2-5
ASSLASAGQETQY
>TRBV25-1|12|TRBJ1-6
ASSEFGGNSPLH
>TRBV9|13|TRBJ2-3
ASSVGAGEGGTQY
>TRBV19|14|TRBJ1-2
ASSPRWGQGNYGYT